The next 29 T cell receptor beta chains were all read from a single sample in a study of cytomegalovirus exposure and HLA in healthy donors. Only in-frame clones appear in the TCRdb table, and some are missing; sequencing was by immunoSEQ multiplex PCR. Seen here are approximately 160,000 clones, 85% observed once, and the top ten hold around 2.4%. Specimen: PBMCs. Source of these receptors: a man under 40 in good health and CMV-seropositive.

Details on this clone: One end of the junction fails to match germline, which may point to a read error. This chain links TRBV5-6 with TRBJ2-2; TRBD2 aligns across 7 bases. Per germline, CDR1 SGHDT and CDR2 YYEEEE. This CDR3 spans 16 amino acids. DNA for the CDR3: TGTGCCAGCAGCCCGCAGACGACTAGCCCTCACGGGAAGCTGTTTTTT. It codes for CASSPQTTSPHGKLFF.

The chain recombines TRBV4-2 with TRBJ2-2; TRBD2 agrees at 8 bases. The V segment lost 5 bases and the J segment 1 base; nucleotides outside the gene matches: 12. This CDR3 comprises 18 residues. Per the germline V gene, CDR1 is LGHNA and CDR2 is YNFKEQ. CDR3 protein: CASSIHPGAGGNTGELFF. CDR3 DNA sequence: TGTGCCAGCAGCATCCACCCGGGGGCGGGGGGGAACACCGGGGAGCTGTTTTTT.

This clone was found a few times. CDR3 bases: TGTGCCAGCAGCTCGTCACAGGGGGCACCCCTCCACTTT. Its protein is CASSSSQGAPLHF. The chain combines TRBV7-3 with TRBJ1-6; 8 bases match TRBD1. In germline, CDR1 is SGHTA, CDR2 FQGTGA. There are 13 residues in the CDR3. Losses at the gene ends were 4 bases for V and 11 bases for J; bases not matched to a gene: 4.

This chain joins TRBV6-4 and TRBJ2-1; TRBD2 aligns across 9 bases. After removal of 0 bases from V and 9 bases from J, the junction contained 6 bases not matched to a gene. Germline assignment: CDR1 MRHNA and CDR2 SNTAGT. This CDR3 region has 15 residues. CDR3 region: CASSDSSGGRAEQFF. CDR3 bases: TGTGCCAGCAGTGACTCAAGCGGGGGGCGAGCTGAGCAGTTCTTC.

This clone was counted only a few times. This chain links TRBV5-8 with TRBJ1-5; no reliable D call. The CDR3 is made up of 16 amino acids. V lost 4 bases to trimming and J lost 0 bases, with 14 bases between them. Germline assignment: CDR1 SGHTS and CDR2 YDEGEE. DNA for the CDR3: TGTGCCAGCAGCCCTCCCATCAGTACTAGCAATCAGCCCCAGCATTTT. Translation: CASSPPISTSNQPQHF.

The chain employs TRBV6-5 and TRBJ2-5; D perhaps matches TRBD2 (6 bases). CDR3 length: 15 amino acids. The germline CDR1 and CDR2 sequences are MNHEY and SVGAGI. V gave up 6 bases and J gave up 0 bases, with 14 bases separating them. This CDR3 reads CASSPGRRNQETQYF. The DNA of the CDR3 is TGTGCCAGCAGCCCAGGGAGGCGGAACCAAGAGACCCAGTACTTC.

The V gene is TRBV6-1, the J gene TRBJ2-7; 9 nucleotides align to TRBD1. Germline V gives CDR1 MNHNS, CDR2 SASEGT. The CDR3 runs 14 residues. The junction had 8 bases not matched to a gene; V was cut back by 7 bases and J by 4 bases. The CDR3 region has the DNA TGTGCCAGCACCCCGGACAGGGGAGGTTACGAGCAGTACTTC. Protein: CASTPDRGGYEQYF.

The CDR3 nucleotides read TGTGCCAGCAGTTACTCGCGGACAGTAGTCACTGAAGCTTTCTTT. Encoded protein: CASSYSRTVVTEAFF. The gene calls are TRBV6-5 and TRBJ1-1, with a possible D match to TRBD1 (6 bases). V was shortened by 0 bases and J by 4 bases, with 12 bases between the two germline ends. This CDR3 spans 15 amino acids. CDR1 and CDR2 (germline): MNHEY, SVGAGI.

The chain couples TRBV6-1 to TRBJ1-6, with D maybe TRBD1 (6 bases). Germline values: CDR1 MNHNS, CDR2 SASEGT. This CDR3 has 13 residues. The V end was cut by 2 bases, the J end by 11 bases, with 10 bases between. This CDR3 is CASSELQGTPLHF. The DNA for the CDR3 is TGTGCCAGCAGTGAACTCCAGGGGACACCCCTCCACTTT.

This chain uses TRBV6-5 with TRBJ2-3; 10 nucleotides match TRBD2. The junction had 6 bases not matched to a gene; V was cut back by 5 bases and J by 4 bases. The V gene's germline CDR1 is MNHEY and CDR2 SVGAGI. The CDR3 consists of 15 residues. The chain's CDR3 is CASSVSGGAADTQYF. The CDR3 DNA reads as TGTGCCAGCAGTGTCAGCGGGGGGGCGGCAGATACGCAGTATTTT.

This chain links TRBV7-8 with TRBJ2-7, with TRBD1 matching 8 bases. Germline assignment: CDR1 SGHVS and CDR2 FQNEAQ. This CDR3 is built from 12 residues. Unmatched junction bases numbered 3, after V lost 5 bases and J lost 6 bases. In nucleotides, the CDR3 is TGTGCCAGCAGCCCAGGGGGCAGCGAGCAGTACTTC. Protein sequence: CASSPGGSEQYF.

This chain connects TRBV10-2 to TRBJ2-7; D not certain. Per germline, CDR1 WSHSY and CDR2 SAAADI. The CDR3 loop spans 12 amino acids. V was shortened by 0 bases and J by 6 bases, with 6 bases between the two germline ends. This chain's CDR3 is CASSESYSEQYF. The CDR3 DNA follows: TGCGCCAGCAGTGAGTCGTACAGCGAGCAGTACTTC.

This chain joins TRBV12-5 and TRBJ2-6; D is perhaps TRBD1 (6 bases). CDR1 and CDR2 (germline): LGHNT, FRNRAP. V lost 0 bases, J lost 1 base, and 22 bases lay in between. The CDR3 runs 21 residues. DNA for the CDR3: TGTGCTAGTGGTTTGGTCCTGGGCACACAGGGAAGCACATCTGGGGCCAACGTCCTGACTTTC. Translating it yields CASGLVLGTQGSTSGANVLTF.

This chain connects TRBV7-2 to TRBJ2-7; TRBD1 matches at 10 bases. The CDR3 is 14 amino acids. Germline V gene sequence: CDR1 SGHTA, CDR2 FQGNSA. After removal of 4 bases from V and 5 bases from J, the junction contained 5 bases not matched to a gene. The CDR3 spells CASSSGQGIDEQYF. The CDR3 DNA follows: TGTGCCAGCAGCTCGGGACAGGGGATCGACGAGCAGTACTTC. Full variable domain (remainder filled in from reference TRBV7-2 and TRBJ2-7): GAGVSQSPSNKVTEKGKDVELRCDPISGHTALYWYRQSLGQGLEFLIYFQGNSAPDKSGLPSDRFSAERTGGSVSTLTIQRTQQEDSAVYLCASSSGQGIDEQYFGPGTRLTVT.

This clone has only one observation. This chain connects TRBV7-6 to TRBJ2-2; 8 bases line up with TRBD1. The V gene end was trimmed by 1 base and the J gene end by 4 bases; junction bases not matched to a gene: 5. CDR1 and CDR2 (germline): SGHVS, FNYEAQ. CDR3 length: 16 residues. CDR3 bases: TGTGCCAGCAGCTTAGAGACAGGGGTAGGCACCGGGGAGCTGTTTTTT. It translates to CASSLETGVGTGELFF.

The rearrangement uses TRBV15 and TRBJ2-1; 9 bases align to TRBD1. The J segment lost 5 bases and the V segment lost 1 base, leaving 3 bases of the junction unmatched. There are 15 residues in the CDR3. Germline V gives CDR1 LNHNV, CDR2 YYDKDF (reference sequence). CDR3 nucleotide sequence: TGTGCCACCAGCAGAGTGAGGACAGGGGACAATGAGCAGTTCTTC. It yields the protein CATSRVRTGDNEQFF.

V gene TRBV10-3 combines with J gene TRBJ2-2; the match to TRBD2 covers 8 bases. The V gene's germline CDR1 is ENHRY and CDR2 SYGVKD. The trim removed 7 bases at V and 6 bases at J, leaving 10 bases unmatched. The CDR3 runs 15 residues. The DNA of the CDR3 is TGTGCCATCACCGGGGGACTAGAAGGCGCCGGGGAGCTGTTTTTT. Its translation is CAITGGLEGAGELFF.

This clone showed up just once. This chain joins TRBV25-1 and TRBJ2-7; 7 bases line up with TRBD1. This CDR3 has 13 amino acids. The germline gives CDR1 MGHDK, CDR2 SYGVNS. V was clipped by 5 bases and J by 3 bases; unmatched bases: 4. The CDR3 sequence is CASSSRGFYEQYF. The CDR3 bases are TGTGCCAGCAGTTCCAGGGGGTTCTACGAGCAGTACTTC.

The rearrangement links TRBV9 to TRBJ1-1; no firm D call. Germline V lookup: CDR1 SGDLS, CDR2 YYNGEE. The CDR3 extends over 16 amino acids. Trimming removed 0 bases from V and 2 bases from J, with 14 bases in between. This chain's CDR3 is CASSVAPKGGNTEAFF. The CDR3 bases are TGTGCCAGCAGCGTAGCCCCGAAGGGAGGAAACACTGAAGCTTTCTTT.

V usage is TRBV27 and J usage is TRBJ2-4; D perhaps matches TRBD2 (5 bases). Trimming stripped 2 bases from V and 6 bases from J, with 11 bases between. The germline gives CDR1 MNHEY, CDR2 SMNVEV (reference sequence). This CDR3 region has 14 residues. The CDR3 is CASSLRAEGNIQYF. The CDR3 DNA is TGTGCCAGCAGTTTAAGGGCAGAGGGAAACATTCAGTACTTC.

The chain couples TRBV4-1 to TRBJ2-1; 7 bases map to TRBD2. The V and J ends lost 1 base and 8 bases, in that order; junction bases with no gene match: 8. The CDR3 contains 15 residues. The germline CDR1 and CDR2 sequences are MGHRA and YSYEKL. This CDR3 reads CASSQAAEGRDEQFF. The CDR3 nucleotides read TGCGCCAGCAGCCAAGCCGCCGAGGGGAGGGATGAGCAGTTCTTC.

The gene calls are TRBV5-1 and TRBJ1-1; D is undetermined. This CDR3 is built from 12 residues. The V and J ends lost 7 bases and 1 base respectively, with 8 bases between them. Per the germline V gene, CDR1 is SGHRS and CDR2 is YFSETQ. CDR3 coding DNA: TGCGCCAGCGCCCGGGGGAACACTGAAGCTTTCTTT. Translation gives CASARGNTEAFF.

This chain links TRBV9 with TRBJ2-7; 12 bases match TRBD2. The CDR3 has 15 amino acids. The germline CDR1 and CDR2 sequences are SGDLS and YYNGEE. Trimming cost V 4 bases and J 2 bases; bases outside gene matches: 4. The CDR3 loop is CASSRRLAGAYEQYF. The CDR3 DNA follows: TGTGCCAGCAGCCGTAGACTAGCGGGGGCCTACGAGCAGTACTTC.

V usage is TRBV6-6 and J usage is TRBJ1-1; 9 bases fit TRBD1. Germline V gene data show CDR1 as MNHNY and CDR2 as SVGAGI (reference sequence). This CDR3 region has 13 residues. J lost 5 bases, V lost 6 bases, and 4 bases had no gene match. CDR3 nucleotide sequence: TGTGCCAGCAGCCGACAGGGGGAAACTGAAGCTTTCTTT. It is translated as CASSRQGETEAFF.

The rearrangement joins TRBV30 to TRBJ2-7; the D gene is possibly TRBD1 (5 bases). The V end lost 2 bases, the J end lost 1 base, and 15 bases lay between the germline ends. Germline V gene data show CDR1 as GTSNPN and CDR2 as SVGIG (reference sequence). This CDR3 is 15 amino acids long. CDR3 nucleotide sequence: TGTGCCTGGAGTTGGTACGTACAGGCTTCCTACGAGCAGTACTTC. It is translated as CAWSWYVQASYEQYF.

The J gene is TRBJ2-1, the V gene TRBV18; a weak D match, TRBD2 (7 bases). Trimming took 8 bases from V and 0 from J, leaving 11 bases between them. There are 14 residues in the CDR3. Germline CDR1 reads KGHSH; CDR2 reads LQKENI. CDR3 residues: CASLGGPSYNEQFF. CDR3 DNA sequence: TGTGCCAGCCTGGGGGGGCCCTCCTACAATGAGCAGTTCTTC. The variable domain in full, completed from reference TRBV18 and TRBJ2-1, reads NAGVMQNPRHLVRRRGQEARLRCSPMKGHSHVYWYRQLPEEGLKFMVYLQKENIIDESGMPKERFSAEFPKEGPSILRIQQVVRGDSAAYFCASLGGPSYNEQFFGPGTRLTVL.

J is TRBJ2-3 and V is TRBV6-1; D unclear. Germline-derived CDR1 and CDR2 are MNHNS and SASEGT. Trimming left V 7 bases short and J 1 base short, with 15 bases between. This CDR3 has 15 residues. CDR3 loop: CASTAGSTRTDTQYF. The CDR3 coding sequence is TGTGCCAGCACCGCCGGTAGCACTCGCACAGATACGCAGTATTTT.

The genes are TRBV2 and TRBJ2-1; 11 bases line up with TRBD2. Germline V gene data show CDR1 as SNHLY and CDR2 as FYNNEI. The CDR3 is 17 residues long. J lost 4 bases, V lost 5 bases, and 10 bases had no gene match. The CDR3 DNA follows: TGTGCCAGCAGTACCCACCTTAGCGGGGGGGCGTACAATGAGCAGTTCTTC. It specifies CASSTHLSGGAYNEQFF. The full variable domain, its missing parts supplied by reference TRBV2 and TRBJ2-1, is EPEVTQTPSHQVTQMGQEVILRCVPISNHLYFYWYRQILGQKVEFLVSFYNNEISEKSEIFDDQFSVERPDGSNFTLKIRSTKLEDSAMYFCASSTHLSGGAYNEQFFGPGTRLTVL.

The chain recombines TRBV6-5 with TRBJ2-1; 8 bases align to TRBD2. V lost 5 bases to trimming and J lost 6 bases; unmatched junction nucleotides: 9. The CDR3 is 15 amino acids. Germline V gene data show CDR1 as MNHEY and CDR2 as SVGAGI. The CDR3 sequence is CASSPGTSWSNEQFF. CDR3 DNA: TGTGCCAGCAGTCCCGGGACTAGTTGGAGCAATGAGCAGTTCTTC.